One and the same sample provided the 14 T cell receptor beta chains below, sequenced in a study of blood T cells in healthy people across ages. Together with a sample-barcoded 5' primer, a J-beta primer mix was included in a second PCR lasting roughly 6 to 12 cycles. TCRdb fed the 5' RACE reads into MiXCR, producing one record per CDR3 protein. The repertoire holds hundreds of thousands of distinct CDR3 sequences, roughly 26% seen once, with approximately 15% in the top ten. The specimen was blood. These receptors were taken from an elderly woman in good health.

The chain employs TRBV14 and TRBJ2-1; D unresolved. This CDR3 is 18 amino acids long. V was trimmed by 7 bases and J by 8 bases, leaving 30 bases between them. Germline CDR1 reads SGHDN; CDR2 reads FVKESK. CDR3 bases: TGTGCCAGCAACCAGGCGTCACGGGTTTTTCCTCTCTTCCATGAGCAGTTCTTC. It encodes CASNQASRVFPLFHEQFF.

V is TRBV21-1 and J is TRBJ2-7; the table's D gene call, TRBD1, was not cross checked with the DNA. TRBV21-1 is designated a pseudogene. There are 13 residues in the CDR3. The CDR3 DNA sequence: TGTGCCAGACGGGACAGGCAGATAGATGAGCAGTACTTC. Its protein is CARRDRQIDEQYF.

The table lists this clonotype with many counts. In DNA, the CDR3 is TGTGCCAGCAGTTACGTGGTCGCGGATGAGCAGTTCTTC. Its protein is CASSYVVADEQFF. The chain is built from TRBV6-2 or TRBV6-3 and TRBJ2-1; D gene uncertain. The CDR3 is made up of 13 amino acids. V was pared by 2 bases and J by 8 bases, with 10 bases between. Germline V CDR1 and CDR2: MNHEY, SVGEGT.

In nucleotides, the CDR3 is TGCGCCAGCAGCGAAGCATACACAGATACGCAGTATTTT. It specifies CASSEAYTDTQYF. This chain links TRBV5-1 with TRBJ2-3, with D hard to call. V shed 4 bases and J shed 2 bases, with 8 bases lying between them. The CDR3 is made up of 13 amino acids. Germline V gives CDR1 SGHRS, CDR2 YFSETQ. Full variable domain (rest looked up from reference TRBV5-1 and TRBJ2-3): KAGVTQTPRYLIKTRGQQVTLSCSPISGHRSVSWYQQTPGQGLQFLFEYFSETQRNKGNFPGRFSGRQFSNSRSEMNVSTLELGDSALYLCASSEAYTDTQYFGPGTRLTVL.

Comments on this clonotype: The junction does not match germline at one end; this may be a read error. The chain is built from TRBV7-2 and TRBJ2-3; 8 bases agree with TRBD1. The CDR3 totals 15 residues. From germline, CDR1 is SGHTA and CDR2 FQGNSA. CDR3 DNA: TGTGTCAGCGGCCGCGACAGGGGATATGCAGATACGCAGTATTTT. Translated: CVSGRDRGYADTQYF. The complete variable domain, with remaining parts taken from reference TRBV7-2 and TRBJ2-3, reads GAGVSQSPSNKVTEKGKDVELRCDPISGHTALYWYRQSLGQGLEFLIYFQGNSAPDKSGLPSDRFSAERTGGSVSTLTIQRTQQEDSAVYLCVSGRDRGYADTQYFGPGTRLTVL.

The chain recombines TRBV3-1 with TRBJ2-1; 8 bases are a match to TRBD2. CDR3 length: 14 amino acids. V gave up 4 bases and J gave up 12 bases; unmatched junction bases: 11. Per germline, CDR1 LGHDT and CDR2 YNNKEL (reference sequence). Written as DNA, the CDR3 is TGTGCCAGCAGCCCCCGGGAGGGCGGTCCTCGGCAGTTCTTC. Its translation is CASSPREGGPRQFF.

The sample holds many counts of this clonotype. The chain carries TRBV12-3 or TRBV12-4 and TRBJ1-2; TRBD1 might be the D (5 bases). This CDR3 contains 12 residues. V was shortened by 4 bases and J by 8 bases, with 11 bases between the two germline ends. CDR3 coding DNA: TGTGCCAGCAGTTGGGACTCTCAAGGCTACACCTTC. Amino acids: CASSWDSQGYTF.

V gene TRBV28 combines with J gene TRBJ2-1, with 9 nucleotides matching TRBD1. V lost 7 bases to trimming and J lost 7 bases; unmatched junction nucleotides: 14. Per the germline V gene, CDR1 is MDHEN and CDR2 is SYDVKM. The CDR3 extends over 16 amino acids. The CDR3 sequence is CASTLRHGTGKNEQFF. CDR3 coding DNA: TGTGCCAGCACCCTAAGGCATGGGACAGGGAAAAATGAGCAGTTCTTC.

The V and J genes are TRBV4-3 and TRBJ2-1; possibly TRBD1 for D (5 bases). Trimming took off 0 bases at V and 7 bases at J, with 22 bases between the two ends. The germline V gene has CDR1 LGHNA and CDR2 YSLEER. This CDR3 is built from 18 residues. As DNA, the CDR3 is TGCGCCAGCAGCCAAGATACAGGTAGTCCGGGTAAGGGGAATGAGCAGTTCTTC. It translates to CASSQDTGSPGKGNEQFF.

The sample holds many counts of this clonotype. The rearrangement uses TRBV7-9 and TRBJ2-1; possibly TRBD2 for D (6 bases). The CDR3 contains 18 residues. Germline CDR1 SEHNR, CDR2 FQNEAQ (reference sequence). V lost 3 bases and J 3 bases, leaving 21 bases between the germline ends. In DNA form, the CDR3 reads TGTGCCAGCAGCTTCACCTCCCTTGGCGGGGAGGACTACAATGAGCAGTTCTTC. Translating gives CASSFTSLGGEDYNEQFF.

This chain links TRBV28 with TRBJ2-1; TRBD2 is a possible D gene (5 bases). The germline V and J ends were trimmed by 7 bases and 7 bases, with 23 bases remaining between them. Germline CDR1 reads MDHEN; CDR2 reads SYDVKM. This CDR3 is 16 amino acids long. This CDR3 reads CASTHGVRGFENEQFF. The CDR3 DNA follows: TGTGCCAGCACCCACGGAGTCCGGGGTTTTGAAAATGAGCAGTTCTTC.

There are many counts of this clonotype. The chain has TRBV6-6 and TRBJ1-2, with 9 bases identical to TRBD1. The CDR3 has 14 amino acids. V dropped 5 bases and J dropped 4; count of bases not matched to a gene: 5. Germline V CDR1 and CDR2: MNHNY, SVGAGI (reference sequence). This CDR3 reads CASSDRQGGYGYTF. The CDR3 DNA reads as TGTGCCAGCAGTGATCGACAGGGGGGCTATGGCTACACCTTC.

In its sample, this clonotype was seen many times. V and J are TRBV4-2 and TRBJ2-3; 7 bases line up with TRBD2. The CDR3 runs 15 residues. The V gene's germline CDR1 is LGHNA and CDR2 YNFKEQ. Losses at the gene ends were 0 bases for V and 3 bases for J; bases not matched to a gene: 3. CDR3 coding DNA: TGTGCCAGCAGCCAAGAGTCGCGGGGGACAGATACGCAGTATTTT. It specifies CASSQESRGTDTQYF.

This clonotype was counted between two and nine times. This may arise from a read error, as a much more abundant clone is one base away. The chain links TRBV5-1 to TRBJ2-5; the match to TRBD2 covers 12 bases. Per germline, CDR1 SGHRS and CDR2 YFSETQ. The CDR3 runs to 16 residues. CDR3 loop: CTSSGTSGLVGETQYF. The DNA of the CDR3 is TGCACCAGCAGTGGGACTAGCGGGCTTGTCGGGGAGACCCAGTACTTC.